Below, 12 T cell receptor beta chains from the same sample are listed, as sequenced in a study of CD8+ T cells in alopecia areata. Sequencing used cDNA as its template, made by extracting RNA and reverse transcribing it. Produced via immunoSEQ multiplex PCR; TCRdb's table is partial and in-frame only. There are 200,000 or so clones in the sample; 50% to 60% occur only once, and roughly 0.47% lies in the top ten. The sample consisted of CD4+ T cells sorted from blood, taken at week 0. All receptors derive from a human donor with alopecia areata.

The gene calls are TRBV29-1 and TRBJ2-7; the D is unclear. Trimming cost V 4 bases and J 6 bases, with 10 bases left between them. This CDR3 has 11 residues. Germline values: CDR1 SQVTM, CDR2 ANQGSEA. In nucleotides, the CDR3 is TGCAGCGTTGCCAGAACTGGCGAGCAGTACTTC. It codes for CSVARTGEQYF.

The gene calls are TRBV29-1 and TRBJ2-7; 9 bases are a match to TRBD1. There are 13 residues in the CDR3. V lost 3 bases to trimming and J lost 4 bases; unmatched junction nucleotides: 4. CDR1 and CDR2 (germline): SQVTM, ANQGSEA. The CDR3, as DNA: TGCAGCGTTGAGGGGGACAGGGAATACGAGCAGTACTTC. Its protein is CSVEGDREYEQYF.

This clone has only a few counts. The chain uses TRBV30 and TRBJ1-5; weak D call: TRBD1 (5 bases). The length of the CDR3 is 12 residues. Looked up from germline, CDR1 is GTSNPN and CDR2 is SVGIG (reference sequence). V lost 5 bases, J lost 7 bases, and 12 bases lay in between. The CDR3 here is CAWGRDGQPQHF. DNA of the CDR3: TGTGCCTGGGGCAGGGACGGCCAGCCCCAGCATTTT.

The CDR3: CAIRAGTTDNEQFF. In DNA form, the CDR3 reads TGTGCCATCAGAGCCGGGACTACCGACAATGAGCAGTTCTTC. V is TRBV10-3 and J is TRBJ2-1; TRBD2 matches at 7 bases. The CDR3 has 14 residues. Germline trimming cut 6 bases from V and 5 bases from J; bases unmatched to any gene: 7. CDR1 and CDR2 from the germline V gene are ENHRY and SYGVKD.

This rearrangement joins TRBV27 to TRBJ2-1, with 13 bases that match TRBD2. The CDR3 has 15 amino acids. Looked up from germline, CDR1 is MNHEY and CDR2 is SMNVEV (reference sequence). Germline trimming cut 10 bases from V and 7 bases from J; bases unmatched to any gene: 10. The CDR3 loop is CATSGLAGVMNEQFF. CDR3 nucleotides: TGTGCCACCTCCGGACTAGCGGGAGTTATGAATGAGCAGTTCTTC.

The J gene is TRBJ2-1, the V gene TRBV5-1; possibly TRBD2 for D (5 bases). The V end was cut by 4 bases, the J end by 10 bases, with 18 bases between. Germline V gene data show CDR1 as SGHRS and CDR2 as YFSETQ. The CDR3 totals 14 residues. CDR3 in DNA: TGCGCCAGCAGCATCAGTCGAGGGAGTCCCGAGCAGTTCTTC. This gives the protein CASSISRGSPEQFF.

This chain uses TRBV18 with TRBJ1-2; D gene uncertain. This CDR3 comprises 15 residues. Germline CDR1 KGHSH, CDR2 LQKENI. The ends were cut back, 0 bases at V and 5 bases at J, with 13 bases in the middle. CDR3 sequence (DNA): TGTGCCAGCTCACCACCCTCCACGTTGAGATATGGCTACACCTTC. It specifies CASSPPSTLRYGYTF. Full variable domain (missing parts from reference TRBV18 and TRBJ1-2): NAGVMQNPRHLVRRRGQEARLRCSPMKGHSHVYWYRQLPEEGLKFMVYLQKENIIDESGMPKERFSAEFPKEGPSILRIQQVVRGDSAAYFCASSPPSTLRYGYTFGSGTRLTVV.

The chain is built from TRBV30 and TRBJ1-6; D is unclear. V was pared by 1 base and J by 8 bases, with 12 bases between. The CDR3 covers 14 residues. Germline CDR1 reads GTSNPN; CDR2 reads SVGIG (reference sequence). The CDR3 region is CAWSETLIHSPLHF. CDR3 coding DNA: TGTGCCTGGAGTGAAACACTAATCCATTCACCCCTCCACTTT.

This chain joins TRBV5-4 and TRBJ2-1; a possible D gene is TRBD2 (5 bases). The CDR3 extends over 13 amino acids. The V end lost 10 bases, the J end lost 0 bases, and 11 bases lay between the germline ends. Germline V gene lookup returns CDR1 SGHNT and CDR2 YYREEE (reference sequence). CDR3 loop: CAFPDSSYNEQFF. The CDR3, as DNA: TGTGCCTTCCCGGACTCCTCCTACAATGAGCAGTTCTTC.

V usage is TRBV4-1 and J usage is TRBJ1-4; no definite D call. This CDR3 contains 15 residues. The germline gives CDR1 MGHRA, CDR2 YSYEKL. V was shortened by 3 bases and J by 6 bases, with 14 bases between the two germline ends. The CDR3 DNA follows: TGCGCCAGCAGCCAGCCAACCCGTCGGGATGAAAAACTGTTTTTT. Translation: CASSQPTRRDEKLFF.

This clone turned up a few times. This chain uses TRBV7-3 with TRBJ1-2; tentative D call: TRBD1 (5 bases). V gave up 5 bases and J gave up 8 bases, with 15 bases separating them. Germline loops: CDR1 SGHTA, CDR2 FQGTGA. This CDR3 spans 13 amino acids. Here the CDR3 DNA reads TGTGCCAGCAGCACCACAGGAGTTATGGGCTACACCTTC. Amino acids: CASSTTGVMGYTF.

The chain has TRBV30 and TRBJ1-1; D not resolved. This CDR3 is built from 13 residues. Trimming pared 3 bases from V and 4 bases from J, leaving 12 bases between. Germline V gene lookup returns CDR1 GTSNPN and CDR2 SVGIG (reference sequence). The DNA for the CDR3 is TGTGCCTGGAGCACATTGGCGGGCACTGAAGCTTTCTTT. Its protein is CAWSTLAGTEAFF.